The clone carrying this T cell receptor (beta chain) has a handful of counts. Its target is unknown. As to treatment: approximately 9-day PBMC culture with coronavirus spike peptide pools or control peptides (ViraFEST assay). Having spent 10 to 11 days in culture, CD4+ T cells were then isolated by negative selection. The CDR3 is 13 amino acids. The V gene's germline CDR1 is DFQATT and CDR2 SNEGSKA (reference sequence). V was pared by 7 bases and J by 0 bases, with 12 bases between. These data come from a study of vaccination and CD4 T cells after COVID-19. The wider study: The convalescents were made up of six males and four females, two of whom were Hispanic. Overlapping spike peptides served as the stimulus for the cells. These peptides came from SARS-CoV-2 and from the common cold coronaviruses HCoV-NL63, HCoV-OC43 and HCoV-229E.

Overall study results and limits: Convalescent patients displayed spike mono-reactivity in 304 of 307 vaccine-specific clones.

The Oncomine TCR Beta short-read assay was what sequenced the DNA obtained from cultured CD4+ T cells. TCRdb called the PCR reads again in MiXCR, with one record for every CDR3 protein. The table lists about 12,000 distinct CDR3 sequences, roughly three fifths of them singletons. Sequencing used CD4+ T cells from blood, cultured in vitro. The genes are TRBV20-1 and TRBJ1-2; TRBD1 is a possible D gene (6 bases). The receptor was derived from a human donor who had recovered from COVID-19. As DNA, the CDR3 is TGCAGTGTTGGAGGGGACACTAACTATGGCTACACCTTC. As protein: CSVGGDTNYGYTF.